This TCR beta chain was observed in a study of T cells in Graves' hyperthyroidism and ophthalmopathy (dated by TCRdb to between 2019 and 2020). Regarding the research as a whole: Peripheral blood samples were taken at the time of initial diagnosis, prior to any treatment. The paper reports TCR Vbeta CDR3 sequencing of 140 or so peripheral blood samples: some 41 ophthalmopathy, under 85 hyperthyroidism and 17 progressor patients. To identify distinguishing TCR V-J signatures, a discovery cohort of 100 patients was used, comprising some 45 with Graves' ophthalmopathy and under 60 with stable Graves' hyperthyroidism. Following sampling, methimazole starting at 30 mg daily was given to hyperthyroidism patients, and high-dose intravenous methylprednisolone was given to ophthalmopathy patients. For training and testing, the 100 or so patients in the discovery cohort were randomly divided in a 7:3 ratio. In addition, the study compared T-cell repertoires in thyroid tissue and in blood from 6 or 7 Graves' hyperthyroidism patients. An independent validation cohort of about 19 hyperthyroidism patients and 17 patients who later progressed to ophthalmopathy tested prospective prediction of ophthalmopathy. What the work shows at the level of the full study, not this receptor alone: In validation, progression to ophthalmopathy was predicted by the model with nearly 71% sensitivity and roughly 76% specificity, a median of about 6.8 months before onset. Sample size was not statistically predetermined, and blinding of investigators to group allocation was not performed. Most expanded thyroid clonotypes (frequency above 0.001) were also detected in blood, suggesting blood repertoires may reflect thyroid immune responses. In cross-validation, a model built on a 13 V-J signature told ophthalmopathy apart from stable hyperthyroidism with approximately 90% sensitivity and around 84% specificity, and in testing the same model reached 80%/75%.

In the ophthalmopathy patients, disease was moderately to severely active, with a Clinical Activity Score of 3 or more, a NOSPECS grade of 4 or more, and a duration of less than 3 months. Any patient with an uncontrolled infection, another autoimmune disease, pregnancy or lactation was excluded. Clinical symptoms, serum thyroxine and TRAb, thyroid ultrasound, and orbital computed tomography formed the basis for the diagnoses. PBMCs were isolated from about 9.2 ml of fresh peripheral blood by Ficoll-Paque density gradient centrifugation. Total RNA was extracted with Trizol reagent, and quality was checked on an Agilent 2100 Bioanalyzer. Ten or more counts support this clonotype. The clone's antigen remains unknown. The sample holds no much larger clone one base away, and base qualities are not on file. The TCR beta CDR3 regions were amplified from RNA transcripts. A first-round RT-PCR of the TCR CDR3 used the HTBI primer set with the Qiagen OneStep RT-PCR kit. A second multiplex PCR round built the libraries, followed by size selection and purification. Sequencing of the libraries was done on an Illumina HiSeq2000 using paired-end 100 bp reads. The paper's data handling went like this. SOAPnuke was used to process the raw data, throwing out any read that contained adapters or uncalled bases, had a mean Phred below 15, or lacked an exact constant-primer or identifier match. COPE v1.2.5 was used to merge the high-quality paired reads, and each unique nucleotide sequence was defined as a clonotype. Clonotypes were aligned to IMGT TRBV, TRBD and TRBJ reference segments using MiTCR v1.1. Only V-J combinations with frequency above 0.0001, covering roughly 99% of repertoires, were analysed. A TCS score was defined as the ratio between F50 (clonal expansion) and ExV (chaos), using BLOSUM62-based TCRdist between CDR3 peptides within each V-J. Welch's t-statistics and random forest reduced 450 to 600 V-J features to roughly 13, which were used in a naive Bayes classifier (R e1071). TCRdb's own reprocessing of the public reads used fastp at Q25 and MiXCR and kept productive beta chains. Rows matching on CDR3 protein sequence are summarized as one entry with the most common DNA and genes. These V and J calls are TCRdb output, not the study's own analysis. Present in this sample are about 500,000 distinct CDR3 sequences, 15% to 20% of which were seen just once. Over 25% of the sample lies in the top ten.

Sequencing used blood. The clonotype was recovered from a woman aged 25 to 39 with Graves' ophthalmopathy.

This receptor has the CDR3 CASSLVAGNTGELFF. The DNA sequence is given as TGTGCCAGCAGCTTAGTTGCGGGAAACACCGGGGAGCTGTTTTTT. This chain is built from TRBV7-2 and TRBJ2-2, with a tentative D gene TRBD2 over 6 matching bases. The CDR1 and CDR2 encoded by the germline V gene are SGHTA and FQGNSA. The CDR3 contains 15 residues, cysteine and phenylalanine counted. CDR3 DNA is the only sequence kept; it has 45 bases, read in frame from the first base. Trimming takes 1 base from V and 2 bases from J, and the germline ends sit 8 bases apart.